This T cell receptor beta chain was captured by sequencing in a study of Graves' ophthalmopathy and Graves' hyperthyroidism. Study-wide background: Untreated patients at initial diagnosis provided peripheral blood.

Researchers turned away patients with other autoimmune diseases, uncontrolled infections, pregnancy or lactation. Germline lookup yields CDR1 MNHEY and CDR2 SVGAGI. This CDR3 contains 16 residues. V lost 0 bases to trimming and J lost 10 bases; unmatched junction nucleotides: 9. Amplifying from RNA transcripts, the study obtained TCR beta CDR3 regions. Amplification began with first-round RT-PCR using HTBI primers, then second-round multiplex PCR was performed. TCRdb fed the multiplex PCR reads into MiXCR, producing one record per CDR3 protein. The sample yields 150,000 to 200,000 distinct CDR3 sequences, roughly two fifths seen once.

This clonotype was sampled from a man under 40 with Graves' ophthalmopathy. This chain connects TRBV6-5 to TRBJ1-6; 7 bases line up with TRBD1. The sequencing input was peripheral blood. In DNA, the CDR3 is TGTGCCAGCAGTTACTCGCAACAGGGGTTAGGATCACCCCTCCACTTT. It yields the protein CASSYSQQGLGSPLHF.